One and the same sample provided the 18 T cell receptor beta chains below, sequenced in a study of cytomegalovirus exposure and HLA in healthy donors. Researchers ran the PCR with 60 Vbeta and 13 Jbeta primers. Clones were read by immunoSEQ multiplex PCR, and TCRdb kept only the in-frame ones, dropping some. The data contain some 100,000 clones, about four fifths of them seen just once; the ten biggest clones take up 2.5% to 3.5%. The specimen sequenced was PBMCs. The receptors were gathered from a male donor in good health and CMV-seropositive.

The gene calls are TRBV9 and TRBJ1-5, with a possible D match to TRBD1 (5 bases). CDR3 length equals 15 residues. Germline V lookup: CDR1 SGDLS, CDR2 YYNGEE. V was trimmed by 0 bases and J by 3 bases, leaving 10 bases between them. The CDR3 DNA reads as TGTGCCAGCAGCGTAGAACACAGGAACAATCAGCCCCAGCATTTT. This sequence encodes CASSVEHRNNQPQHF.

The rearrangement links TRBV7-9 to TRBJ2-2, with D possibly matching TRBD1 (6 bases). Germline V gene data show CDR1 as SEHNR and CDR2 as FQNEAQ (reference sequence). V was shortened by 6 bases and J by 8 bases, with 7 bases between the two germline ends. CDR3 size: 11 residues. CDR3 DNA: TGTGCCAGCAGGGGGGCAGGGGAGCTGTTTTTT. Translating it yields CASRGAGELFF. Filled out from reference TRBV7-9 and TRBJ2-2, the complete variable domain reads DTGVSQNPRHKITKRGQNVTFRCDPISEHNRLYWYRQTLGQGPEFLTYFQNEAQLEKSRLLSDRFSAERPKGSFSTLEIQRTEQGDSAMYLCASRGAGELFFGEGSRLTVL.

The rearrangement uses TRBV5-4 and TRBJ1-5; 7 bases line up with TRBD1. J was trimmed by 6 bases and V by 0 bases; bases with no gene match: 9. The CDR3 contains 16 residues. Per germline, CDR1 SGHNT and CDR2 YYREEE (reference sequence). The CDR3 reads CASSLERAGGSQPQHF. The CDR3 bases are TGTGCCAGCAGCTTGGAACGGGCAGGGGGTAGTCAGCCCCAGCATTTT.

CDR3 nucleotides: TGCGCCAGCCGGACCGGGACTAGCGGGGGCAATGAGCAGTTCTTC. Protein: CASRTGTSGGNEQFF. The rearrangement joins TRBV5-1 to TRBJ2-1, with 14 bases matching TRBD2. This CDR3 is 15 amino acids long. Looked up from germline, CDR1 is SGHRS and CDR2 is YFSETQ. V shed 7 bases, J shed 6 bases, and the junction held 6 bases outside the gene matches.

The chain couples TRBV9 to TRBJ1-4; D unclear. V dropped 6 bases and J dropped 2 bases, with 14 bases sitting between them. CDR3 length equals 15 residues. The germline CDR1 and CDR2 sequences are SGDLS and YYNGEE. CDR3 DNA: TGTGCCAGCACGCGGGCCGGGAGTACTAATGAAAAACTGTTTTTT. Its translation is CASTRAGSTNEKLFF. Drawing the rest from reference TRBV9 and TRBJ1-4, the complete variable domain is DSGVTQTPKHLITATGQRVTLRCSPRSGDLSVYWYQQSLDQGLQFLIQYYNGEERAKGNILERFSAQQFPDLHSELNLSSLELGDSALYFCASTRAGSTNEKLFFGSGTQLSVL.

Concerning this clone: The conserved phenylalanine or tryptophan is not found at the CDR3 terminus, so this likely reflects a read error. This chain joins TRBV30 and TRBJ1-2; weak D call: TRBD1 (5 bases). This CDR3 region has 13 residues. Germline assignment: CDR1 GTSNPN and CDR2 SVGIG (reference sequence). Trimming pared 4 bases from V and 4 bases from J, leaving 13 bases between. The CDR3 region is CAWKGGDLYGYTL. The CDR3 DNA reads TGTGCCTGGAAAGGAGGGGATCTCTATGGCTACACCTTG.

The sample holds a few counts of this clone. This chain uses TRBV6-1 with TRBJ1-1; D might be TRBD1 (6 bases). Germline values: CDR1 MNHNS, CDR2 SASEGT. Trimming took 4 bases from V and 3 from J, leaving 12 bases between them. The CDR3 totals 14 residues. CDR3 DNA sequence: TGTGCCAGCAGTGTGAGGGGGAGGGACACTGAAGCTTTCTTT. Translation: CASSVRGRDTEAFF.

This rearrangement joins TRBV5-4 to TRBJ1-2; TRBD1 agrees at 8 bases. The CDR3 totals 18 residues. J was trimmed by 5 bases and V by 1 base; bases with no gene match: 16. Looked up from germline, CDR1 is SGHNT and CDR2 is YYREEE (reference sequence). The CDR3 DNA follows: TGTGCCAGCAGCTTGCGGGCCGGACAGGGAACCCTAGGGTATGGCTACACCTTC. Translation: CASSLRAGQGTLGYGYTF.

The chain combines TRBV5-1 with TRBJ1-1; TRBD1 agrees at 8 bases. Germline CDR1 SGHRS, CDR2 YFSETQ. This CDR3 comprises 16 residues. V shed 0 bases and J 4 bases; nucleotides not matched to a gene: 8. The CDR3 reads CASSLDPPQGGTEAFF. CDR3 coding DNA: TGCGCCAGCAGCTTGGATCCCCCACAGGGGGGCACTGAAGCTTTCTTT. The whole variable domain, filled in from reference TRBV5-1 and TRBJ1-1, reads KAGVTQTPRYLIKTRGQQVTLSCSPISGHRSVSWYQQTPGQGLQFLFEYFSETQRNKGNFPGRFSGRQFSNSRSEMNVSTLELGDSALYLCASSLDPPQGGTEAFFGQGTRLTVV.

The chain has TRBV30 and TRBJ1-2; 7 bases map to TRBD1. CDR3 length equals 13 residues. V shed 3 bases, J shed 2 bases, and the junction held 3 bases outside the gene matches. Germline assignment: CDR1 GTSNPN and CDR2 SVGIG (reference sequence). CDR3: CAWRPTGNYGYTF. The CDR3 DNA reads as TGTGCCTGGAGACCGACAGGGAACTATGGCTACACCTTC.

The sample holds one count of this clone. The rearrangement joins TRBV7-9 to TRBJ2-5; D is possibly TRBD1 (6 bases). Trimming took off 5 bases at V and 5 bases at J, with 12 bases between the two ends. CDR3 size: 13 residues. Germline values: CDR1 SEHNR, CDR2 FQNEAQ (reference sequence). In DNA, the CDR3 is TGTGCCAGCAGCCTGGACAGTAGGGAGACCCAGTACTTC. Protein product: CASSLDSRETQYF.

This clone was seen only a few times. The genes are TRBV7-9 and TRBJ2-7; 8 bases are shared with TRBD1. V gave up 3 bases and J gave up 5 bases; unmatched junction bases: 0. Germline loops: CDR1 SEHNR, CDR2 FQNEAQ (reference sequence). This CDR3 comprises 12 residues. The chain's CDR3 is CASSLTGDEQYF. CDR3 nucleotides: TGTGCCAGCAGCTTGACAGGGGACGAGCAGTACTTC.

The V gene is TRBV7-2, the J gene TRBJ2-7; 7 bases are a match to TRBD2. V shed 0 bases, J shed 5 bases, and the junction held 1 base outside the gene matches. The germline CDR1 and CDR2 sequences are SGHTA and FQGNSA. There are 13 residues in the CDR3. The DNA for the CDR3 is TGTGCCAGCAGCTTAGCGGGGGGGAACGAGCAGTACTTC. It encodes CASSLAGGNEQYF.

The V and J genes are TRBV5-6 and TRBJ2-1; 13 bases match TRBD2. With V trimmed by 5 bases and J by 4 bases, 3 bases remained unmatched. Germline V gives CDR1 SGHDT, CDR2 YYEEEE. The CDR3 is 15 residues long. Here the CDR3 DNA reads TGTGCCAGCAGTCCGGGACTAGCGGGGTACAATGAGCAGTTCTTC. Translated: CASSPGLAGYNEQFF.

The chain links TRBV5-4 to TRBJ2-2; 9 bases are shared with TRBD1. V shed 2 bases, J shed 5 bases, and the junction held 4 bases outside the gene matches. CDR1 and CDR2 from the germline V gene are SGHNT and YYREEE (reference sequence). This CDR3 region has 15 residues. The CDR3, as DNA: TGTGCCAGCAGCTTTACAGGGGGCGGAACCGGGGAGCTGTTTTTT. This translates into CASSFTGGGTGELFF.

The chain is built from TRBV4-2 and TRBJ1-5, with 11 bases lining up with TRBD1. This CDR3 is 16 amino acids long. Germline values: CDR1 LGHNA, CDR2 YNFKEQ. V dropped 0 bases and J dropped 4; count of bases not matched to a gene: 2. The CDR3 spells CASSQDRDRGNQPQHF. DNA for the CDR3: TGTGCCAGCAGCCAAGATAGGGACAGGGGGAATCAGCCCCAGCATTTT.

The chain joins TRBV5-4 to TRBJ1-2; 8 bases are a match to TRBD1. The germline CDR1 and CDR2 sequences are SGHNT and YYREEE (reference sequence). J lost 8 bases, V lost 4 bases, and 13 bases had no gene match. The CDR3 spans 15 residues. The DNA of the CDR3 is TGTGCCAGCAGCATACGGGGTGCAGGGGGCAAGGGCTACACCTTC. This translates into CASSIRGAGGKGYTF.

The rearrangement links TRBV4-2 to TRBJ2-7; 10 positions match TRBD2. Germline V gene sequence: CDR1 LGHNA, CDR2 YNFKEQ. Trimming at V came to 2 bases and at J to 5 bases, leaving 15 bases not matched to a gene. This CDR3 is built from 18 residues. As DNA, the CDR3 is TGTGCCAGCAGCCAAAGCCCCTCGTTAGCGGGGGGCATGGACGAGCAGTACTTC. Protein product: CASSQSPSLAGGMDEQYF.